The 23 T cell receptor beta chains given below trace back to one sample, sequenced in a study of human T cells and chemical hapten exposure. Using its own MiXCR run on the RACE reads, TCRdb lists one record per CDR3 protein. The sample contains about 85,000 distinct CDR3 sequences, more than 9% of which appear only once. Time point given: patch test 2, 6 weeks after DPC sensitization. Treatment in this sample: therapeutic diphenylcyclopropenone sensitization with weekly scalp DPC. The specimen was whole blood, collected in connection with sensitization to the hapten diphenylcyclopropenone (DPC). These TCRs come from a man between 18 and 29 years old with alopecia areata. Some clones in this sample may be carry-over from other donors' samples.

CDR3 sequence (DNA): TGTGCCAGCAGTCCCCGGGTAGCGGGGTTGACAGATACGCAGTATTTT. It encodes CASSPRVAGLTDTQYF. The V call is TRBV27, the J call TRBJ2-3; 8 nucleotides agree with TRBD2. The CDR3 contains 16 residues. Germline V CDR1 and CDR2: MNHEY, SMNVEV (reference sequence). V gave up 5 bases and J gave up 3 bases; unmatched junction bases: 10.

The chain uses TRBV14 and TRBJ2-1; D might be TRBD1 or TRBD2, each matching 5 bases. The CDR3 length is 13 residues. V lost 4 bases and J 13 bases, leaving 17 bases between the germline ends. CDR1 and CDR2 (germline): SGHDN, FVKESK. The CDR3 reads CASSPLGEGKQFF. DNA of the CDR3: TGTGCCAGCAGCCCCCTAGGAGAGGGGAAACAGTTCTTC. Supplemented by reference TRBV14 and TRBJ2-1, the full variable domain reads EAGVTQFPSHSVIEKGQTVTLRCDPISGHDNLYWYRRVMGKEIKFLLHFVKESKQDESGMPNNRFLAERTGGTYSTLKVQPAELEDSGVYFCASSPLGEGKQFFGPGTRLTVL.

This clonotype was counted many times. The chain is built from TRBV5-4 and TRBJ2-2, with D tentatively TRBD1 (6 bases). The length of the CDR3 is 16 residues. The germline V gene has CDR1 SGHNT and CDR2 YYREEE (reference sequence). Trimming removed 0 bases from V and 5 bases from J, with 14 bases in between. The CDR3 here is CASSLVGAGGTGELFF. In nucleotides, the CDR3 is TGTGCCAGCAGCTTGGTGGGGGCTGGGGGAACCGGGGAGCTGTTTTTT.

There are a few counts of this clonotype. The chain employs TRBV29-1 and TRBJ2-7; either TRBD1 or TRBD2 may fit D (5 bases each). CDR3 size: 11 residues. Germline loops: CDR1 SQVTM, CDR2 ANQGSEA. V was cut by 4 bases and J by 3 bases, with 7 bases left in between. This chain's CDR3 is CSVGDGYEQYF. CDR3 sequence (DNA): TGCAGCGTTGGGGACGGCTACGAGCAGTACTTC.

This clonotype was counted many times. The chain uses TRBV7-3 and TRBJ2-2; D is possibly TRBD1 (7 bases). The germline V gene encodes CDR1 SGHTA and CDR2 FQGTGA. CDR3 length equals 16 residues. V lost 2 bases, J lost 4 bases, and 14 bases lay in between. The CDR3 sequence is CASSLGGTVGTGELFF. Written as DNA, the CDR3 is TGTGCCAGCAGCTTAGGCGGGACAGTTGGCACCGGGGAGCTGTTTTTT.

This clonotype was observed a few times. This CDR3 is CASSQGTGTVITDTQYF. DNA of the CDR3: TGCGCCAGCAGCCAAGGCACCGGGACAGTAATAACAGATACGCAGTATTTT. The J gene is TRBJ2-3, the V gene TRBV4-3; 7 bases map to TRBD1. Germline-derived CDR1 and CDR2 are LGHNA and YSLEER. Trimming at V came to 1 base and at J to 3 bases, leaving 10 bases not matched to a gene. This CDR3 region has 17 residues.

This clonotype occurred many times. J is TRBJ1-3 and V is TRBV18; D gene ambiguous. V was cut by 3 bases and J by 6 bases, with 12 bases left in between. The CDR3 sequence is 14 residues long. Germline V gives CDR1 KGHSH, CDR2 LQKENI. The CDR3 is CASSPTSAVNTIYF. The CDR3 bases are TGTGCCAGCTCACCTACATCGGCAGTAAACACCATATATTTT.

This clonotype was detected only once. The chain joins TRBV27 to TRBJ2-4; D unclear. Looked up from germline, CDR1 is MNHEY and CDR2 is SMNVEV (reference sequence). CDR3 size: 14 residues. V lost 2 bases, J lost 3 bases, and 8 bases lay in between. The CDR3 region is CASSLGAFKNIQYF. In DNA form, the CDR3 reads TGTGCCAGCAGTTTAGGTGCCTTCAAAAACATTCAGTACTTC.

The rearrangement uses TRBV20-1 and TRBJ1-4; tentatively, D is TRBD1 (5 bases). Germline V gene data show CDR1 as DFQATT and CDR2 as SNEGSKA (reference sequence). This CDR3 is built from 14 residues. Trimming took off 3 bases at V and 7 bases at J, with 15 bases between the two ends. CDR3 residues: CSASYGGYGEKLFF. Here the CDR3 DNA reads TGCAGTGCTAGCTACGGGGGTTATGGTGAAAAACTGTTTTTT.

Ten or more counts support this clonotype. V usage is TRBV9 and J usage is TRBJ2-2; 9 nucleotides align to TRBD2. Trimming at V came to 4 bases and at J to 5 bases, leaving 12 bases not matched to a gene. The CDR3 is 17 residues long. Per the germline V gene, CDR1 is SGDLS and CDR2 is YYNGEE. The CDR3 DNA follows: TGTGCCAGCAGCAACCGTTTAGCGGGGGCGCGTACCGGGGAGCTGTTTTTT. The encoded protein is CASSNRLAGARTGELFF.

The CDR3 nucleotides read TGCAGCGTTGCCGGCAGGCTTAACTATGGCTACACCTTC. Translating gives CSVAGRLNYGYTF. The J gene is TRBJ1-2, the V gene TRBV29-1, with unresolved D. V lost 4 bases to trimming and J lost 1 base, with 10 bases between them. The CDR3 consists of 13 residues. Per germline, CDR1 SQVTM and CDR2 ANQGSEA.

The chain combines TRBV7-3 with TRBJ1-2, with TRBD1 matching over 7 bases. The germline gives CDR1 SGHTA, CDR2 FQGTGA. This CDR3 is 13 amino acids long. J lost 7 bases, V lost 5 bases, and 7 bases had no gene match. CDR3 nucleotides: TGTGCCAGCAGCCCCGGGACAGTTGGTGGCTACACCTTC. It specifies CASSPGTVGGYTF.

This clonotype was found many times. V and J are TRBV14 and TRBJ1-5; 9 nucleotides match TRBD1. The CDR3 is 17 residues long. The V gene end was trimmed by 1 base and the J gene end by 5 bases; junction bases not matched to a gene: 9. Germline loops: CDR1 SGHDN, CDR2 FVKESK. CDR3 nucleotides: TGTGCCAGCAGCCAAGGGGGGACAGGGCGAGGTGATCAGCCCCAGCATTTT. Translating it yields CASSQGGTGRGDQPQHF.

This clonotype was counted many times. The gene calls are TRBV24-1 and TRBJ2-4; D not resolved. Germline V gives CDR1 KGHDR, CDR2 SFDVKD. V was trimmed by 2 bases and J by 8 bases, leaving 6 bases between them. The CDR3 runs 12 residues. In DNA form, the CDR3 reads TGTGCCACCAGTGATTCGCAAGACATTCAGTACTTC. This sequence encodes CATSDSQDIQYF.

This clonotype was recorded at least ten times. The chain carries TRBV7-3 and TRBJ2-1; 13 bases fit TRBD2. Germline V gene sequence: CDR1 SGHTA, CDR2 FQGTGA. Trimming removed 5 bases from V and 5 bases from J; junction bases left unmatched: 6. The CDR3 runs to 16 residues. The CDR3 DNA follows: TGTGCCAGCAGCCCCGGGGGACTAGCGGGGCACAATGAGCAGTTCTTC. Translated: CASSPGGLAGHNEQFF. The full variable domain, completed using reference TRBV7-3 and TRBJ2-1, is GAGVSQTPSNKVTEKGKYVELRCDPISGHTALYWYRQSLGQGPEFLIYFQGTGAADDSGLPNDRFFAVRPEGSVSTLKIQRTERGDSAVYLCASSPGGLAGHNEQFFGPGTRLTVL.

This clonotype was recorded many times. The chain uses TRBV6-5 and TRBJ2-4; possibly TRBD2 for D (5 bases). Germline V gene lookup returns CDR1 MNHEY and CDR2 SVGAGI. The CDR3 has 13 amino acids. V dropped 7 bases and J dropped 3 bases, with 10 bases sitting between them. The CDR3 loop reads CASTSGDKNIQYF. The CDR3 DNA reads as TGTGCCAGCACCAGCGGTGACAAAAACATTCAGTACTTC.

This clonotype was recorded many times. The J gene is TRBJ1-1, the V gene TRBV12-3 or TRBV12-4; possible D gene TRBD1, 6 bases. There are 15 residues in the CDR3. V was pared by 0 bases and J by 0 bases, with 8 bases between. DNA of the CDR3: TGTGCCAGCAGTTTAGCCGGGACACTGAACACTGAAGCTTTCTTT. The encoded protein is CASSLAGTLNTEAFF.

CDR3 in amino acids: CASSQAGVTEAFF. CDR3 bases: TGCGCCAGCAGCCAGGCAGGGGTCACTGAAGCTTTCTTT. The genes are TRBV4-3 and TRBJ1-1, with D maybe TRBD1 (6 bases). V lost 3 bases and J lost 4, with 9 bases in between. CDR1 is LGHNA, CDR2 YSLEER, per germline. This CDR3 comprises 13 residues.

This clonotype was picked up a small number of times. V gene TRBV7-9 combines with J gene TRBJ1-6, with 7 bases lining up with TRBD1. This CDR3 has 14 residues. With 2 bases clipped from V and 12 bases from J, the junction kept 7 bases outside the gene matches. Looked up from germline, CDR1 is SEHNR and CDR2 is FQNEAQ (reference sequence). DNA for the CDR3: TGTGCCAGCAGCTTAATGGAGGGGGCGAAACCCCTCCACTTT. This encodes CASSLMEGAKPLHF.

This clonotype was seen a handful of times. V gene TRBV6-6 combines with J gene TRBJ1-5; 9 nucleotides match TRBD1. Germline values: CDR1 MNHNY, CDR2 SVGAGI (reference sequence). The CDR3 loop spans 15 amino acids. Trimming at V came to 9 bases and at J to 4 bases, leaving 10 bases not matched to a gene. The CDR3 here is CASTGTGNKNQPQHF. CDR3 in DNA: TGTGCCAGTACCGGGACAGGGAATAAGAATCAGCCCCAGCATTTT.

This chain connects TRBV7-8 to TRBJ1-1, with D unresolved. V shed 4 bases and J shed 4 bases, with 16 bases lying between them. Germline V CDR1 and CDR2: SGHVS, FQNEAQ. The CDR3 runs 15 residues. CDR3 bases: TGTGCCAGCAGCTGGTATTTTGATAAAACCACTGAAGCTTTCTTT. Translating gives CASSWYFDKTTEAFF.

The table lists this clonotype with many counts. J is TRBJ1-5 and V is TRBV11-2; TRBD1 might be the D (5 bases). Germline CDR1 is SGHAT and CDR2 is FQNNGV. Trimming shortened V by 7 bases and J by 1 base, and 17 bases separated the two germline ends. This CDR3 has 16 amino acids. The DNA for the CDR3 is TGTGCCAGCACCACGGACGGGGGTCGGAGCAATCAGCCCCAGCATTTT. Protein product: CASTTDGGRSNQPQHF.

This clonotype has ten or more counts. This chain connects TRBV2 to TRBJ1-2; D is possibly TRBD1 (6 bases). Germline V CDR1 and CDR2: SNHLY, FYNNEI. Trimming cost V 8 bases and J 4 bases, with 11 bases left between them. This CDR3 is built from 12 residues. This CDR3 reads CASEDRLYGYTF. CDR3 coding DNA: TGTGCCAGCGAGGACAGACTCTATGGCTACACCTTC.